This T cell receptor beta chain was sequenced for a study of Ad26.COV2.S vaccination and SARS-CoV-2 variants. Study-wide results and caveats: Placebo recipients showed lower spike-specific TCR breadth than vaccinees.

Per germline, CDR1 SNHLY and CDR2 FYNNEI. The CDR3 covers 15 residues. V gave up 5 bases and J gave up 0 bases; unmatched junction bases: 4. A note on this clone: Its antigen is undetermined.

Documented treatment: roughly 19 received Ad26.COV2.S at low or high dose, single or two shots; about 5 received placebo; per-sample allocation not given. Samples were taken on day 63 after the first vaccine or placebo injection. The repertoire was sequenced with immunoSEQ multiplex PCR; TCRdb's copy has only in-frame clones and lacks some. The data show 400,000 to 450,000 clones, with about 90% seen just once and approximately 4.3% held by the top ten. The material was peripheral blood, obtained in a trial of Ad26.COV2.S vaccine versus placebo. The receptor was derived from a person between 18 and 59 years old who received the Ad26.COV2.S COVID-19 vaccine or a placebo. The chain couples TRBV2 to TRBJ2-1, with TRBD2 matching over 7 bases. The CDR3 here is CASSILASSYNEQFF. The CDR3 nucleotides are TGTGCCAGCAGTATACTAGCGAGCTCCTACAATGAGCAGTTCTTC.